A selection of T cell receptor beta chains follows, all from one sample in a study of cytomegalovirus exposure and HLA in healthy donors. Generated by immunoSEQ multiplex PCR, the TCRdb table keeps only in-frame clones and is missing some. The profile shows around 70,000 clones, roughly 70% of them singletons. The specimen sequenced was PBMCs. The receptor set was obtained from a woman aged 40 to 50 in good health and CMV-seropositive. CDR3s include the opening cysteine and the closing phenylalanine or tryptophan. The D gene is left open where the match is weak. The listing skips clone size in some rows; elsewhere it reads once, few, many or a size class.

J	D	V	size	CDR3	DNA
TRBJ1-6	-	TRBV6-5	-	CASSYYRVYSPLHF	TGTGCCAGCAGTTACTACAGGGTTTATTCACCCCTCCACTTT
TRBJ1-2	-	TRBV29-1	-	CSVEPREDYGYTF	TGCAGCGTTGAACCCAGGGAGGACTATGGCTACACCTTC
TRBJ1-3	-	TRBV7-6	-	CASSLEAEGGGNTIYF	TGTGCCAGCAGCTTAGAGGCCGAGGGAGGCGGGAACACCATATATTTT
TRBJ2-2	-	TRBV5-1	-	CASSLGTTNTGELFF	TGCGCCAGCAGCTTAGGGACAACGAACACCGGGGAGCTGTTTTTT
TRBJ2-3	TRBD2	TRBV18	-	CASSPDEGLLSTDTQYF	TGTGCCAGCTCACCTGATGAGGGACTATTAAGCACAGATACGCAGTATTTT
TRBJ2-1	-	TRBV2	-	CASSAGRDSYNEQFF	TGTGCCAGCAGTGCAGGGCGGGACTCCTACAATGAGCAGTTCTTC
TRBJ1-5	-	TRBV7-9	few	CASSSGPADQPQHF	TGTGCCAGCAGCTCTGGCCCCGCGGATCAGCCCCAGCATTTT
TRBJ1-2	-	TRBV13	few	CASSLIGQSGYTF	TGTGCCAGCAGCTTAATAGGACAGTCTGGCTACACCTTC
TRBJ1-4	TRBD1	TRBV2	-	CASRKQTGLEEKLFF	TGTGCCAGCAGGAAACAGACAGGGCTGGAGGAAAAACTGTTTTTT
TRBJ2-2	-	TRBV5-1	-	CASSSGGLNTGELFF	TGCGCCAGCAGCTCGGGGGGCCTGAACACCGGGGAGCTGTTTTTT
TRBJ1-5	-	TRBV12-2	-	CASRHRDRGFNQPQHF	TGTGCAAGTCGCCACCGGGACAGGGGATTTAATCAGCCCCAGCATTTT
TRBJ1-6	-	TRBV7-2	-	CASTLGGSYNSPLHF	TGTGCCAGCACCTTGGGGGGCTCCTATAATTCACCCCTCCACTTT
TRBJ1-5	TRBD1	TRBV27	-	CASSLSGGGRQPQHF	TGTGCCAGCAGTTTAAGCGGAGGGGGCAGGCAGCCCCAGCATTTT
TRBJ1-2	-	TRBV19	-	CASSLNRIANYGYTF	TGTGCCAGTAGTCTTAACAGAATAGCTAACTATGGCTACACCTTC
TRBJ1-4	TRBD1	TRBV7-8	few	CASSSGQRFNEKLFF	TGTGCCAGCAGCTCGGGACAGCGGTTTAATGAAAAACTGTTTTTT
TRBJ1-5	TRBD1	TRBV7-3	-	CASSFSGQGGQPQHF	TGTGCCAGCAGCTTTAGCGGACAGGGCGGACAGCCCCAGCATTTT
TRBJ2-1	-	TRBV7-2	-	CASSRGGEQFF	TGTGCCAGCAGCAGGGGGGGTGAGCAGTTCTTC
TRBJ2-7	-	TRBV5-1	-	CASSEQGYEQYF	TGCGCCAGCAGCGAACAGGGTTACGAGCAGTACTTC
TRBJ1-5	-	TRBV19	-	CASNPGQPNQPQHF	TGTGCCAGTAACCCAGGACAGCCCAATCAGCCCCAGCATTTT
TRBJ2-2	-	TRBV9	-	CASSVSTTGELFF	TGTGCCAGCAGCGTATCCACTACCGGGGAGCTGTTTTTT
TRBJ2-7	-	TRBV10-1	-	CASSEGRLRYPYEQYF	TGCGCCAGCAGTGAGGGCCGTCTGAGGTATCCCTACGAGCAGTACTTC
TRBJ2-1	TRBD2	TRBV19	-	CASSISSGGPYNEQFF	TGTGCCAGTAGTATATCTAGCGGGGGCCCCTACAATGAGCAGTTCTTC
TRBJ2-7	TRBD2	TRBV10-2	-	CASHLAGGPSYEQYF	TGCGCCAGTCACTTGGCGGGGGGCCCTTCCTACGAGCAGTACTTC
TRBJ1-2	-	TRBV9	-	CASSPPEGFYGYTF	TGTGCCAGCAGCCCCCCGGAGGGTTTCTATGGCTACACCTTC
TRBJ2-7	-	TRBV7-2	once	CASTDEASYFYEQYF	TGTGCCAGCACCGACGAGGCTAGCTATTTCTACGAGCAGTACTTC
TRBJ2-5	TRBD1	TRBV6-5	-	CASSYGQGETQYF	TGTGCCAGCAGTTACGGACAGGGAGAGACCCAGTACTTC
TRBJ1-2	-	TRBV19	-	CASSMDTNYGYTF	TGTGCCAGTAGTATGGACACAAACTATGGCTACACCTTC
TRBJ2-3	TRBD2	TRBV5-6	-	CASSFLAEGTDTQYF	TGTGCCAGCAGCTTCCTAGCGGAGGGCACAGATACGCAGTATTTT
TRBJ2-7	-	TRBV6-1	-	CASSGGVGPYEQYF	TGTGCCAGCAGTGGGGGCGTTGGGCCCTACGAGCAGTACTTC
TRBJ2-6	TRBD1	TRBV23-1	-	CANRQGESGANVLTF	TGCGCCAACCGACAGGGGGAATCTGGGGCCAACGTCCTGACTTTC
TRBJ2-3	TRBD1	TRBV7-2	-	CASNHPGQEGNTQYF	TGTGCCAGCAACCATCCGGGACAGGAGGGAAATACGCAGTATTTT
TRBJ2-1	-	TRBV5-6	few	CASSLGQLSYNEQFF	TGTGCCAGCAGCTTGGGACAGCTCTCCTACAATGAGCAGTTCTTC
TRBJ1-2	-	TRBV6-6	-	CASRGSGYTF	TGTGCCAGCAGAGGGAGTGGCTACACCTTC
TRBJ1-1	-	TRBV5-1	-	CASSPGHPNTEAFF	TGCGCCAGCAGCCCGGGACATCCGAACACTGAAGCTTTCTTT
TRBJ2-5	-	TRBV5-1	-	CASSLVGALGETQYF	TGCGCCAGCAGCTTGGTGGGAGCACTGGGGGAGACCCAGTACTTC
TRBJ1-3	-	TRBV4-1	-	CASSQAGAGNTIYF	TGCGCCAGCAGCCAAGCAGGGGCGGGAAACACCATATATTTT
TRBJ2-3	TRBD2	TRBV7-3	-	CASSPQSGGPTDTQYF	TGTGCCAGCAGCCCCCAGAGCGGGGGGCCCACAGATACGCAGTATTTT
TRBJ1-1	-	TRBV19	-	CASSIRQVRDTEAFF	TGTGCCAGTAGTATCAGACAGGTTAGGGATACTGAAGCTTTCTTT
TRBJ2-1	TRBD1	TRBV2	-	CASWSSQGARNEQFF	TGTGCCAGCTGGTCCAGCCAGGGGGCGAGGAATGAGCAGTTCTTC
TRBJ2-5	TRBD2	TRBV7-9	-	CASNGLAGRETQYF	TGTGCCAGCAACGGGCTAGCGGGGCGGGAGACCCAGTACTTC
TRBJ1-5	-	TRBV19	-	CASSREGISNQPQHF	TGTGCCAGTAGCAGGGAGGGGATTAGCAATCAGCCCCAGCATTTT
TRBJ1-2	TRBD1	TRBV6-5	-	CASSLGQGNYGYTF	TGTGCCAGCAGCCTCGGACAGGGGAACTATGGCTACACCTTC
TRBJ1-4	-	TRBV5-1	-	CASSLAGREKLFF	TGCGCCAGCAGCTTAGCGGGGCGTGAAAAACTGTTTTTT
TRBJ2-7	-	TRBV19	once	CASSSLGGGVNEQYF	TGTGCCAGTAGCTCCCTCGGTGGGGGCGTCAACGAGCAGTACTTC
TRBJ2-3	TRBD2	TRBV5-4	-	CASSPPTPSGGHTQYF	TGTGCCAGCAGCCCACCGACCCCTAGCGGGGGTCATACGCAGTATTTT
TRBJ1-2	-	TRBV2	-	CASRGENYGYTF	TGTGCCAGCAGGGGCGAGAACTATGGCTACACCTTC
TRBJ2-7	-	TRBV6-4	few	CARLGSGHYEQYF	TGTGCCAGGCTGGGCAGCGGGCACTACGAGCAGTACTTC
TRBJ1-5	TRBD1	TRBV19	-	CASSPGQGWGNQPQHF	TGTGCCAGTAGTCCAGGACAGGGATGGGGCAATCAGCCCCAGCATTTT
TRBJ1-5	-	TRBV5-8	-	CASSFQGYSNQPQHF	TGTGCCAGCAGCTTCCAGGGATATAGCAATCAGCCCCAGCATTTT
TRBJ2-2	TRBD1	TRBV11-3	-	CASSPRTGKTGELFF	TGTGCCAGCAGCCCACGGACAGGGAAGACCGGGGAGCTGTTTTTT
TRBJ1-2	-	TRBV12-2	-	CASRLDTGGGYTF	TGTGCAAGTCGCTTAGACACCGGCGGTGGCTACACCTTC
TRBJ1-3	-	TRBV7-9	-	CASSLDRAGNTIYF	TGTGCCAGCAGCTTAGACAGGGCTGGAAACACCATATATTTT
TRBJ1-4	TRBD1	TRBV6-5	-	CASSYSGTANEKLFF	TGTGCCAGCAGTTACTCTGGGACAGCTAATGAAAAACTGTTTTTT
TRBJ2-7	TRBD2	TRBV4-1	-	CASSQLLAGGHEQYF	TGCGCCAGCAGCCAGCTACTAGCGGGGGGGCACGAGCAGTACTTC